Sequencing of this T cell receptor beta chain was carried out in a study of blood T cell repertoires in COVID-19 (dated by TCRdb to the early 2020s). General notes on the study: Samples covering the acute and convalescent phases of COVID-19 were provided by collaborators in the United States, Italy and Spain. The repertoires were released in a freely available public database intended as a resource for research on the immune response to SARS-CoV-2. The sample metadata nearly always contained a de-identified subject ID, COVID-19 status, age in years and sex. The samples were drawn from the first 160 participants of the ongoing ImmuneRACE study and from 950 to 1,500 subjects provided by 6 global collaborators. Subjects who had been exposed to COVID-19, were actively infected with it, or had recovered from it provided the deeply sampled blood TCRbeta repertoires that made up the dataset. The material from the prospective study consisted of cDNA or gDNA derived from T cells, B-cell-depleted T cells, or PBMCs. HLA class I and class II types, where available, came from metadata supplied by the sample provider rather than from assay-based typing.

Points on this clone: Its cognate antigen has yet to be identified. Base qualities are not recorded, but no much larger clone differs from it by a single base.

In the prospective study, participants were about 18 to 95 years old, resided in about two dozen geographic areas of the United States, and were enrolled through a virtual design. Cohort assignment in the prospective study relied on participant-reported clinical history from a screening survey and a study questionnaire. Recovered participants in ImmuneRACE Cohort 3 were defined as having two consecutive negative NP/OP PCR tests, clearance from a healthcare professional, or resolution of symptoms. In the prospective study, whole blood, serum and a nasopharyngeal or oropharyngeal swab were collected from each participant by mobile phlebotomists. Over an approximately 2-month period, participants in the prospective study had the option of providing additional blood draws and questionnaires. Before DNA extraction, blood samples from the prospective study were shipped at room temperature or frozen.

Findings and caveats that apply to the study as a whole: The quantity of clinical and demographic metadata differed by source and by participant and was supplied without curation.

V lost 6 bases and J lost 3 bases, and the count of bases not matched to a germline gene is 6. Looking up the germline V gene yields CDR1 SNHLY and CDR2 FYNNEI. The cysteine opens and the phenylalanine closes a CDR3 of 15 amino acids. Of all the DNA, just the CDR3 is kept, 45 bases in frame from base 1. The immunoSEQ Assay, a bias-controlled multiplex PCR, was used to amplify TCRbeta CDR3 regions from genomic DNA. As for the authors' bioinformatics: Within the assay, amplification of reference gene primers was used to estimate how many nucleated cells each sample contained. To quantify the absolute abundance of each unique TCRbeta CDR3 rearrangement, sequence reads were collapsed and filtered. For each sample, productive Simpson clonality was calculated as the square root of Simpson's diversity index over productive rearrangements. This immuneACCESS table, as held by TCRdb, lists in-frame sequences with V and J called but not all clones. Of the missing ones, under half trace to an unresolved V gene in checked studies; the others have no known cause. V and J calls and clone size are given by that table; D and trimming were obtained from the DNA. For this sample the table gives roughly 160,000 clones, of which more than 80% were detected only once. The ten largest clonotypes hold 12% of the sample.

The receptor was isolated from a man aged 50-59 years who had recovered from COVID-19. Sequencing was done on a sample of PBMCs or T cells enriched from blood (not recorded which). The chain couples TRBV2 to TRBJ2-1; 9 middle bases align to TRBD1. CDR3 region: CASRDRGGGYNEQFF. Here is the DNA: TGTGCCAGCAGGGACAGGGGTGGTGGCTACAATGAGCAGTTCTTC.